This T cell receptor beta chain was identified in a study of T cell changes during pregnancy in multiple sclerosis. CDR3 length equals 19 residues. The method was immunoSEQ multiplex PCR; TCRdb's version includes in-frame clones alone and lacks a portion of them. The sample lists roughly 48,000 clones; over 75% were seen once. The chain employs TRBV21-1 and TRBJ1-1; TRBD1 is the table's D call and was not checked against the DNA. TRBV21-1 counts as a pseudogene. The material sequenced was CD4+ T cells from peripheral blood mononuclear cells, taken in the second trimester of pregnancy. This receptor was taken from a female donor with multiple sclerosis, enrolled in a pregnancy study. The CDR3 loop reads CASSKALCGQKVPYTEAFF. The CDR3 nucleotides are TGTGCCAGCAGCAAAGCGCTTTGTGGACAAAAAGTCCCCTACACTGAAGCTTTCTTT.